These 8 T cell receptor beta chains came from one sample sequenced in a study of cytomegalovirus exposure and HLA in healthy donors. The PCR had 60 Vbeta and 13 Jbeta primers. TCRdb's table, derived via immunoSEQ multiplex PCR, lists solely in-frame clones and lacks some. The table records around 190,000 clones, approximately 86% of them present only once. The sample consisted of PBMCs. The receptor set was obtained from a boy aged 2 to 10 in good health and CMV-seronegative.

V and J are TRBV29-1 and TRBJ2-1; TRBD1 agrees at 8 bases. Germline lookup yields CDR1 SQVTM and CDR2 ANQGSEA. The CDR3 runs to 12 residues. V was pared by 1 base and J by 9 bases, with 2 bases of the junction left unmatched. CDR3 bases: TGCAGCGTTGAAGCAGGGGGCCTTGAGCAGTTCTTC. It translates to CSVEAGGLEQFF.

This clone appeared a few times. The V and J genes are TRBV4-2 and TRBJ2-7, with D unresolved. This CDR3 spans 13 amino acids. V dropped 1 base and J dropped 0 bases, with 4 bases sitting between them. Germline CDR1 reads LGHNA; CDR2 reads YNFKEQ. The CDR3 sequence is CASSQVSSYEQYF. In nucleotides, the CDR3 is TGTGCCAGCAGCCAAGTGAGCTCCTACGAGCAGTACTTC.

This clone was recorded once. The genes are TRBV19 and TRBJ1-2; 8 positions agree with TRBD1. Germline CDR1 is LNHDA and CDR2 is SQIVND (reference sequence). There are 14 residues in the CDR3. The V and J ends lost 6 bases and 13 bases, in that order; junction bases with no gene match: 16. CDR3 DNA sequence: TGTGCCAGTAGCCCGACAGGGGCGCCCCTAAATGCCACCTTC. Translating it yields CASSPTGAPLNATF.

This rearrangement joins TRBV5-6 to TRBJ2-5; D possibly corresponds to TRBD1 (6 bases). The end of the DNA fits TRBJ2-7 better, so the J call may be wrong. This CDR3 has 12 amino acids. Germline V gene data show CDR1 as SGHDT and CDR2 as YYEEEE. The CDR3 DNA reads TGTGCCAGCAGCTATACAGGGCTCGAGCAGTACTTC. Amino acid sequence: CASSYTGLEQYF.

The chain is built from TRBV4-1 and TRBJ1-1; no firm D call. The V gene's germline CDR1 is MGHRA and CDR2 YSYEKL. V lost 0 bases to trimming and J lost 5 bases, with 7 bases between them. The CDR3 has 13 amino acids. The CDR3: CASSQDSLTEAFF. CDR3 coding DNA: TGCGCCAGCAGCCAAGATTCCTTGACTGAAGCTTTCTTT.

The chain combines TRBV21-1 with TRBJ2-7; no DNA check was done on the table's D call, TRBD1. TRBV21-1 is a recognized pseudogene. The CDR3 totals 17 residues. The CDR3 loop reads CASKAKGPGQGPYEQYF. CDR3 nucleotide sequence: TGTGCCAGCAAAGCGAAGGGACCGGGACAGGGGCCCTACGAGCAGTACTTC.

The chain carries TRBV7-4 and TRBJ2-7; 12 bases fit TRBD2. The CDR3 contains 18 residues. V trimming: 5 bases; J trimming: 0 bases; junction bases outside the gene matches: 11. The V gene's germline CDR1 is SGHVT and CDR2 SQSDAQ. In DNA form, the CDR3 reads TGTGCCAGCAGCCGCGGAGGGCTAGCGGGGGGGAGCTCCTACGAGCAGTACTTC. Its protein is CASSRGGLAGGSSYEQYF. Based on the CDR3 plus reference TRBV7-4 and TRBJ2-7, the full variable domain is GAGVSQSPRYKVAKRGRDVALRCDSISGHVTLYWYRQTLGQGSEVLTYSQSDAQRDKSGRPSGRFSAERPERSVSTLKIQRTEQGDSAVYLCASSRGGLAGGSSYEQYFGPGTRLTVT.

This chain uses TRBV27 with TRBJ1-1; D is perhaps TRBD1 (5 bases). V shed 5 bases and J shed 5 bases, with 15 bases lying between them. The CDR3 sequence is 14 residues long. Germline V CDR1 and CDR2: MNHEY, SMNVEV (reference sequence). CDR3 bases: TGTGCCAGCAGTGCCAGGGTGGGTGAAACTGAAGCTTTCTTT. This sequence encodes CASSARVGETEAFF.